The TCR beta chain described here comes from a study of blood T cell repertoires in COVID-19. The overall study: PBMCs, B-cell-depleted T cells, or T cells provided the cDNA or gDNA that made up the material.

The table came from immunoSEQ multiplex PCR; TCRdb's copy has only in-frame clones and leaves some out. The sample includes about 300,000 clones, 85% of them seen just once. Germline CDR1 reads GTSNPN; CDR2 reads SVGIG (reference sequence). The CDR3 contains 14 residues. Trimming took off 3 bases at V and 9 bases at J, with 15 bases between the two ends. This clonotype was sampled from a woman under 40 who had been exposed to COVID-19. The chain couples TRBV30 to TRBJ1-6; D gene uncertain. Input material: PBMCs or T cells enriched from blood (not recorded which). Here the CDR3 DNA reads TGTGCCTGGAGCGACTTACGACGGAGTTCACCCCTCCACTTT. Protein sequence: CAWSDLRRSSPLHF.